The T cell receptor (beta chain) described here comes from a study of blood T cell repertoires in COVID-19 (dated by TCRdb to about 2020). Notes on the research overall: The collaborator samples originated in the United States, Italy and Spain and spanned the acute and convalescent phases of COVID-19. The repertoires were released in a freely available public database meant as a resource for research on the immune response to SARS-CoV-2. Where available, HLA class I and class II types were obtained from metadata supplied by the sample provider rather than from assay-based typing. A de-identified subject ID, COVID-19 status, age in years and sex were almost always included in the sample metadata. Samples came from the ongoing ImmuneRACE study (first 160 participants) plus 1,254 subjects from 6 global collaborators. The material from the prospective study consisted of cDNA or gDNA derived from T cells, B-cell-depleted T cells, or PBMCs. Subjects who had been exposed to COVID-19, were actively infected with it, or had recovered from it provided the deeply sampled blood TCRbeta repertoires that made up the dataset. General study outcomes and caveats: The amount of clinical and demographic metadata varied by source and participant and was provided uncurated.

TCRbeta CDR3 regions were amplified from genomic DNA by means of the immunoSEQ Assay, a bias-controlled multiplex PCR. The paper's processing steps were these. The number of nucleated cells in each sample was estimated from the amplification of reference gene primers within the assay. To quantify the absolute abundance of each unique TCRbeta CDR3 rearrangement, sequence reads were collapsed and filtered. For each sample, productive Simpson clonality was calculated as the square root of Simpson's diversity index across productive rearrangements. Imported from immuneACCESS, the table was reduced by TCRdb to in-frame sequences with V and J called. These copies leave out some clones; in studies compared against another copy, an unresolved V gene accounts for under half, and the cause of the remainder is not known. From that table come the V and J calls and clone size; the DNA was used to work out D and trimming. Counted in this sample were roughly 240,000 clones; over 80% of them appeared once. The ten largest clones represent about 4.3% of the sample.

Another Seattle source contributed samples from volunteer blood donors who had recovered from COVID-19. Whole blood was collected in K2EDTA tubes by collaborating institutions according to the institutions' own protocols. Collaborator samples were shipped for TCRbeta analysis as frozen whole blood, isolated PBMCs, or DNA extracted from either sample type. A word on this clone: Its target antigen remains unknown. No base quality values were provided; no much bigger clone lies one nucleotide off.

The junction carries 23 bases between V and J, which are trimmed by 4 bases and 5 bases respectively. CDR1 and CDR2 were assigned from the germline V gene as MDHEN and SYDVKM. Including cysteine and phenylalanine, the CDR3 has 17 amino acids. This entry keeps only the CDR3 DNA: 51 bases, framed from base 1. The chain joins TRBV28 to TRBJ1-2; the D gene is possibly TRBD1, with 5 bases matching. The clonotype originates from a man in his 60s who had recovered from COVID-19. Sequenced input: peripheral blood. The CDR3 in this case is CASSSDRVAGRIYGYTF. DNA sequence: TGTGCCAGCAGTTCCGACCGGGTGGCAGGGCGCATATATGGCTACACCTTC.